This T cell receptor beta chain appears in the sequencing data of a study of radiation and T cells in renal cell carcinoma (dated by TCRdb to 2020 to 2021). Study-level background: The samples were obtained from a clinical trial, where primary renal cell carcinomas were treated with 15 Gy stereotactic body radiation therapy and then removed by nephrectomy 4 weeks afterward. TCR beta sequencing covered over 50 samples in total, comprising around 26 tumors and around 27 peripheral blood samples. In the 53 samples combined, several million unique CDR3 nucleotide sequences were found, encoding approximately 2,800,000 unique CDR3 amino acid sequences.

Including the terminal cysteine and phenylalanine, the CDR3 comprises 14 residues. Left in the record is the CDR3 DNA by itself, 42 bases read in frame from the first base. The germline V and J ends show losses of 6 bases and 9 bases respectively, and no gene match explains 7 bases of the junction. Looking up the germline V gene yields CDR1 SNHLY and CDR2 FYNNEI. The paper as a whole reports these results and caveats: Changes in the blood repertoire were not tracked past 4 weeks after treatment. Because the trial had a single-armed design, the trial could not examine how radiation dose or scheduling affected the TCR repertoire. No pretreatment tumor biopsies were available, so the baseline intratumoral presence of clonotypes could not be determined. In blood, the top tumor clonotypes increased between baseline and 2 weeks post-radiation and then shrank by 4 weeks, which suggests that tumor-resident clones expanded only transiently.

On this clone itself: Its binding antigen is unknown. Base-call qualities are not available, and no considerably larger clone is one nucleotide away.

TCR beta libraries were generated from genomic DNA with the immunoSEQ kit, following the manufacturer's recommendations. To prepare libraries, a first multiplex PCR with proprietary primers was run, followed by a second PCR that added unique barcodes, and a bead cleanup was done after each round. A positive control reaction and a negative control reaction, both provided in the kit, were run with every batch of samples. The final libraries were assessed on an Agilent 4200 TapeStation D1000 ScreenTape, pooled by volume, and quantified by qPCR. Sequencing was performed on an Illumina NextSeq500 with a MidOutput 150-cycle cartridge, and 156 Read1 and 15 Index1 cycles were run with kit custom primers. The pooled library was loaded at approximately 0.95 pM with approximately 20% PhiX control spiked in. The original pipeline was this. Vendor-processed data were analyzed in R, with a clonotype defined as all T cells sharing the same CDR3 nucleotide sequence. For clone abundance analyses, frequencies were normalized to the 10,000 most abundant clones in each sample. Public T cell clones, which averaged fewer than five per sample, were removed prior to analysis. A difference in abundance of at least 32-fold between compartments was used to define tumor-enriched and baseline blood-enriched clonotypes. A beta-binomial differential abundance model was used to identify clonotypes that were expanded or contracted between blood time points. The Baroni-Urbani and Buser coefficient was used to measure tumor-blood repertoire similarity, and groups were compared with two-tailed Wilcoxon tests in R. The source is immuneACCESS, and TCRdb retained only in-frame sequences with V and J called. Part of the clones is not carried over; for the studies checked, unresolved V genes explain less than half of this, and the remainder is unexplained. V and J calls and clone size are given by that table; D and trimming were obtained from the DNA. The table for this sample lists more than 65,000 clones; just over 85% of them were counted only once. The biggest ten clones account for 22% of the sample.

The time point label, as the study defines it: blood 2 weeks post-SBRT. Per the publication, the treatment or condition label means: 15 Gy SBRT to primary tumor, nephrectomy 4 weeks later. To track tumor-enriched clonotypes, serial peripheral blood was sampled from radiation-treated patients at baseline and at 2 weeks and 4 weeks after SBRT. All patients had renal cell carcinoma with clear cell pathology. Genomic DNA for TCR sequencing was prepared using the QIAamp DNA Blood Mini Kit (Qiagen). The analyses included only samples that passed all quality control checks. The receptor was isolated from a woman between 45 and 60 years old with renal cell carcinoma. Here the chain combines TRBV2 and TRBJ1-5, and 11 bases in between align with TRBD1. The specimen comprised blood, sampled from a patient whose treatment included radiotherapy and nephrectomy. For the CDR3, the sequence is CASRPGQGVLPQHF. The bases read TGTGCCAGCAGGCCGGGACAGGGGGTTTTGCCCCAGCATTTT.